This T cell receptor (beta chain) was retrieved from a study of post-analysis software for immune sequencing data (dated by TCRdb to about 2015). Broadly, across the study: The recorded disease courses included relapsing-remitting, secondary progressive and progressive-relapsing multiple sclerosis, and some patients had no subtype annotation. The multiple sclerosis patient repertoires were compared with approximately 11 previously published healthy control repertoires from donors aged about 6 to 28 years. A subset of samples was prepared in parallel using single-end sample barcoding, then pooled and co-amplified after Illumina adapter ligation. The full study reports these points: Significantly lower normalized Chao1 diversity was found in multiple sclerosis patients than in controls, suggesting substantial peripheral T-cell clonal expansion. The multiple sclerosis patient group was slightly younger than the control group. Strong co-clustering of samples prepared in the same batch was shown by direct clustering with F measure, prompting a batch-effect correction. Four or five TRBV segments, including TRBV5-6, TRBV5-1 and TRBV20-1, were significantly more frequent in patients than controls.

The germline V gene provides CDR1 MDHEN and CDR2 SYDVKM. The CDR3 starts with the cysteine, ends with the phenylalanine, and has 16 residues. Only the CDR3 portion is preserved as DNA: 48 bases, with reading frame beginning at the first base. Trimming costs V 8 bases and J 3 bases, and their ends lie 20 bases apart. Libraries came from PCR. The listed sequencing device is Illumina HiSeq 2500. To reduce PCR and sequencing biases, unique molecular identifiers were built into the TCR beta cDNA libraries. Roughly 0.5 million cDNA molecules were obtained per 1 to 10 million input T cells, so each molecule approximated one T cell. The patient libraries were prepared and sequenced with the same protocol used for the earlier healthy control dataset. Within a given batch, samples were prepared together, multiplexed and sequenced on the same HiSeq lane. The authors processed their data as follows. MIGEC handled the raw barcoded reads, throwing out single-read molecular identifier groups before consensus assembly and CDR3 extraction. VDJtools was used for post-analysis of the clonotype tables, with diversity normalized by down-sampling every dataset to the smallest sample size. To correct batch-related cross-sample contamination, repertoire overlap clustering matched CDR3 amino acid sequences but not nucleotide sequences. The public sequencing data were trimmed at Q25 with fastp and processed into clonotypes with MiXCR by TCRdb, which kept only in-frame beta chains. One record per CDR3 amino acid sequence lists the most common genes and DNA. For this entry, the V and J calls and clone size follow TCRdb and not the study's own pipeline. The table for this sample lists more than 350,000 distinct CDR3 sequences; 30% to 45% of them were counted only once. Approximately 7.6% of the sample rests with the top ten.

In regard to this clonotype: The antigen this receptor binds is unknown. Per-base quality was not reported, and no clone a single base away is much larger than it.

TCR beta repertoires were profiled from peripheral blood of roughly 13 young patients with multiple sclerosis to demonstrate the VDJtools post-analysis software. The patients with multiple sclerosis were children and adolescents between roughly 6 and 15 years of age. This chain joins TRBV28 to TRBJ2-1; the D gene may be TRBD1 or TRBD2, since each aligns over 5 bases. The TCR originated in a girl aged 2-10 years with multiple sclerosis. Input material: blood. The DNA sequence is TGTGCCAGCCGTCCTGAGGGACCGAGGGGCTACAATGAGCAGTTCTTC. This is translated as CASRPEGPRGYNEQFF.